The clone carrying this T cell receptor (beta chain) was observed once. Its specificity is unknown. This CDR3 has 13 amino acids. V lost 1 base and J lost 5, with 9 bases in between. Germline CDR1 and CDR2: SGHRS and YFSETQ. This sample stems from a study of T cell responses to AZD1222 COVID-19 vaccine. Study-wide results and caveats: Donors were mostly white British, more females; clonal diversity possibly underestimated.

Sequencing was performed with immunoSEQ multiplex PCR; in TCRdb, only in-frame clones are kept and a portion is missing. The sample lists approximately 89,000 clones, 88% occurring once. The V and J genes are TRBV5-1 and TRBJ2-5; possibly TRBD2 for D (5 bases). The sample was peripheral blood, taken on day 0 of AZD1222 vaccination. The TCR sequence derives from an adult in good health. CDR3: CASSLLGSETQYF. The CDR3 DNA reads as TGCGCCAGCAGCTTGTTGGGGAGCGAGACCCAGTACTTC.